A selection of T cell receptor beta chains follows, all from one sample in a study of blood T cell repertoires in COVID-19. TCRdb's table, derived via immunoSEQ multiplex PCR, lists solely in-frame clones and lacks some. The table has roughly 62,000 clones, approximately 83% seen once. The sample taken for sequencing was peripheral blood. These receptors all stem from a man aged 30-40 years with COVID-19, enrolled during active disease. The CDR3 runs from the conserved cysteine through the conserved F or W. A D gene is named only where the DNA matches it firmly. The size entry is marked missing in some rows and otherwise reads once, few, many or a size class.

-	TRBV6-5	-	TRBJ1-2	TGTGCCAGCACCTCCCCCACAGGGATGGATGGCTACACCTTC	CASTSPTGMDGYTF
few	TRBV24-1	TRBD2	TRBJ2-7	TGTGCCACCAGTGATGGTGGACTAGCAGTCGACGAGCAGTACTTC	CATSDGGLAVDEQYF
-	TRBV28	TRBD2	TRBJ2-3	TGTGCCAGCAGCCCTCATACCGGGACTAGCGGGGGAGGCACAGATACGCAGTATTTT	CASSPHTGTSGGGTDTQYF
-	TRBV19	-	TRBJ2-7	TGTGCCAGTTCGCTTACGGGACAAACAACCTACGAGCAGTACTTC	CASSLTGQTTYEQYF
-	TRBV18	TRBD2	TRBJ2-7	TGTGCCAGCTCACCACTCGGGAGGGTTGACGAGCAGTACTTC	CASSPLGRVDEQYF
once	TRBV28	TRBD1	TRBJ2-7	TGTGCCAGCAGTCCGGGACAGGGGTTTGAGCAGTACTTC	CASSPGQGFEQYF
-	TRBV6-5	-	TRBJ1-6	TGTGCCAGCAGTTACTCGGGAGGGGCGAATTCACCCCTCCACTTT	CASSYSGGANSPLHF
-	TRBV30	-	TRBJ2-7	TGTGCCTGGACCTTAATCGGCGAGCAGTACTTC	CAWTLIGEQYF
-	TRBV29-1	TRBD1	TRBJ1-2	TGCAGCGTTGGACAGGGACATAACTATGGCTACACCTTC	CSVGQGHNYGYTF
-	TRBV3-1/TRBV3-2	TRBD2	TRBJ2-1	TGTGCCAGCAGCCAAGCTATTCTAGCGGGGGCCTCCTACAATGAGCAGTTCTTC	CASSQAILAGASYNEQFF
-	TRBV5-6	TRBD1	TRBJ2-1	TGTGCCAGCAGCCGAACCGGGACAGGGGGCGCCTGGGGTGAGCAGTTCTTC	CASSRTGTGGAWGEQFF
once	TRBV14	TRBD2	TRBJ2-7	TGTGCCAGCAGCCAACTTATTAGCGGGTACTCCTACGAGCAGTACTTC	CASSQLISGYSYEQYF
-	TRBV3-1/TRBV3-2	-	TRBJ1-5	TGTGCCAGCAGCCAAGCCGGGGGCAATCAGCCCCAGCATTTT	CASSQAGGNQPQHF
once	TRBV28	TRBD2	TRBJ2-1	TGTGCCAGCAGCGATACTAGCGGGATGCATCATGGCTATGAGCAGTTCTTC	CASSDTSGMHHGYEQFF
-	TRBV6-1	TRBD1	TRBJ1-5	TGTGCCAGCAGTGAAGCGGCTCAGGGGGCGCGGCAGCCCCAGCATTTT	CASSEAAQGARQPQHF
-	TRBV28	TRBD1	TRBJ2-7	TGTGCCAGCGGGGACAGGGAACTCTACGAGCAGTACTTC	CASGDRELYEQYF
once	TRBV6-4	TRBD1	TRBJ1-5	TGTGCCAGCAGTCAGGGGGCTGGCAATCAGCCCCAGCATTTT	CASSQGAGNQPQHF
-	TRBV5-6	-	TRBJ2-1	TGTGCCAGCAGCTTGGGTTCCGAGCTCCAGTTCTTC	CASSLGSELQFF
once	TRBV4-1	-	TRBJ1-6	TGCGCCAGCAGCCAAGATTCGGGGGGTAGTTCACCCCTCCACTTT	CASSQDSGGSSPLHF
-	TRBV6-4	-	TRBJ2-6	TGTGCCAGCAGTGAGGGGGGCTCTGGGGCCAACGTCCTGACTTTC	CASSEGGSGANVLTF
-	TRBV6-5	TRBD1	TRBJ2-3	TGTGCCAGCAGCCAACAGGGGTCCAGCACAGATACGCAGTATTTT	CASSQQGSSTDTQYF
once	TRBV27	-	TRBJ1-1	TGTGCCAGCAGTTTATCTTTTTCGACAGAGCTGAACACTGAAGCTTTCTTT	CASSLSFSTELNTEAFF
-	TRBV28	-	TRBJ1-5	TGTGCCAGCAGTTTCCGCTCAGTGAATCAGCCCCAGCATTTT	CASSFRSVNQPQHF
-	TRBV7-2	-	TRBJ1-3	TGTGCCAGCAGCTTAGGCAGGGCCTCTTCTGGAAACACCATATATTTT	CASSLGRASSGNTIYF
-	TRBV6-6	-	TRBJ2-4	TGTGCCAGCAGTTTAGGCGGCGACATTCAGTACTTC	CASSLGGDIQYF
-	TRBV7-8	TRBD1	TRBJ2-1	TGTGCCAGCAGCTTAGCGGGACAGGGGAGGTACAATGAGCAGTTCTTC	CASSLAGQGRYNEQFF
once	TRBV7-6	TRBD1	TRBJ1-2	TGTGCCAGCAGCCCTAGGACAGGTCCGGATTCTAACTATGGCTACACCTTC	CASSPRTGPDSNYGYTF
-	TRBV9	-	TRBJ2-1	TGTGCCAGCAGCACCGGGACTTATTTTTACAATGAGCAGTTCTTC	CASSTGTYFYNEQFF
-	TRBV6-5	-	TRBJ1-1	TGTGCCAGCATCCGGTGGGAGGCGGGGACTGAAGCTTTCTTT	CASIRWEAGTEAFF